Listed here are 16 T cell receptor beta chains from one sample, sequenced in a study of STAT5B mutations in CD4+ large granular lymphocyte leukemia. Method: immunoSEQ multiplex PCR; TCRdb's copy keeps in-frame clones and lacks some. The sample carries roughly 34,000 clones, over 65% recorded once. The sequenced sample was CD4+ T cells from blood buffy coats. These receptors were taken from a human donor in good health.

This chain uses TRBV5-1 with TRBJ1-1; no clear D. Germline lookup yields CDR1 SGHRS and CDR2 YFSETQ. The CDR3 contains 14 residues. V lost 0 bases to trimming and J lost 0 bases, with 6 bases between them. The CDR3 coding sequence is TGCGCCAGCAGCTTGGGAGGCATGAACACTGAAGCTTTCTTT. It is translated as CASSLGGMNTEAFF. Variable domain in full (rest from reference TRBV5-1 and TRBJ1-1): KAGVTQTPRYLIKTRGQQVTLSCSPISGHRSVSWYQQTPGQGLQFLFEYFSETQRNKGNFPGRFSGRQFSNSRSEMNVSTLELGDSALYLCASSLGGMNTEAFFGQGTRLTVV.

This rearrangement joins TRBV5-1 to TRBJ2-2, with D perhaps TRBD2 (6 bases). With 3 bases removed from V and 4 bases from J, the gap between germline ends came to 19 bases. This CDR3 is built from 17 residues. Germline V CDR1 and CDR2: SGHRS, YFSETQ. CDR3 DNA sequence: TGCGCCAGCAGCTCTGGGTTCCGCAGGGAGGCCACCGGGGAGCTGTTTTTT. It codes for CASSSGFRREATGELFF.

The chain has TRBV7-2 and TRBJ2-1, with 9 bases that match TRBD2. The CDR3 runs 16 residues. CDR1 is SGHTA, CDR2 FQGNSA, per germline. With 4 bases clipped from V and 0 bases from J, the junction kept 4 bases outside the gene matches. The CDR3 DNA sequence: TGTGCCAGCAGCTCTTCAGCGGGAGGCTCCTACAATGAGCAGTTCTTC. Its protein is CASSSSAGGSYNEQFF.

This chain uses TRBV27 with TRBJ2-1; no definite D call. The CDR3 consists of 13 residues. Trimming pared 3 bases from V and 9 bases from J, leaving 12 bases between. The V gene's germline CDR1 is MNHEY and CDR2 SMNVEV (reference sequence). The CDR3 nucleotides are TGTGCCAGCAGTTTCGGGCCATTTTTTGAGCAGTTCTTC. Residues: CASSFGPFFEQFF.

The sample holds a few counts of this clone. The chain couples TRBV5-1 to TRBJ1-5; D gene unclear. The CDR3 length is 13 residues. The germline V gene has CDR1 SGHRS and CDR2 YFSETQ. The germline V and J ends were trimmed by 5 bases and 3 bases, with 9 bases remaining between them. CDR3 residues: CASSPGLNQPQHF. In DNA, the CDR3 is TGCGCCAGCAGTCCGGGCCTCAATCAGCCCCAGCATTTT. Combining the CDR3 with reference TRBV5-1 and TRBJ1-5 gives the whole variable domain KAGVTQTPRYLIKTRGQQVTLSCSPISGHRSVSWYQQTPGQGLQFLFEYFSETQRNKGNFPGRFSGRQFSNSRSEMNVSTLELGDSALYLCASSPGLNQPQHFGDGTRLSIL.

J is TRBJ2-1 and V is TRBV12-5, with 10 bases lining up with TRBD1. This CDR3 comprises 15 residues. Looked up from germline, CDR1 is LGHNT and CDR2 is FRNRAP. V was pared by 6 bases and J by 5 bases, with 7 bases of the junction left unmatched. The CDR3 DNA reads TGTGCTAGTGGCCCCGGACAGGGGGGCCACAATGAGCAGTTCTTC. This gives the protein CASGPGQGGHNEQFF.

The CDR3 sequence: CASSLPGTVSYEQYF. The CDR3, as DNA: TGTGCCAGCAGCCTCCCCGGGACAGTCTCCTACGAGCAGTACTTC. The chain carries TRBV5-4 and TRBJ2-7; 7 bases match TRBD1. Trimming at V came to 4 bases and at J to 0 bases, leaving 7 bases not matched to a gene. Germline V gives CDR1 SGHNT, CDR2 YYREEE (reference sequence). The CDR3 is made up of 15 amino acids.

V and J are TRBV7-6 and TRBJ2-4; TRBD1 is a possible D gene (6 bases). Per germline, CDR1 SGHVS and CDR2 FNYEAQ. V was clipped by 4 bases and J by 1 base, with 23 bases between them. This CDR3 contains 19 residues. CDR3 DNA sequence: TGTGCCAGCAGCTCGATACAGGGAGCACGAGCGTCGGCCAAAAACATTCAGTACTTC. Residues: CASSSIQGARASAKNIQYF.

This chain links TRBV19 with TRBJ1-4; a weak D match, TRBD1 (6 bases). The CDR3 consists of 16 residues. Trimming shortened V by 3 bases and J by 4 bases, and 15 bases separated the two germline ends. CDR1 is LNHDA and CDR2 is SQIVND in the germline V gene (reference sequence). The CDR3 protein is CASSIQGTGRNEKLFF. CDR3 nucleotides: TGTGCCAGTAGTATTCAGGGGACGGGGCGTAATGAAAAACTGTTTTTT.

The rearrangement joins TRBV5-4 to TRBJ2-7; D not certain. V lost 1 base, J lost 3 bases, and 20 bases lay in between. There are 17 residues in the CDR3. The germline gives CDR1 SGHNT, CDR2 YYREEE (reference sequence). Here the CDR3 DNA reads TGTGCCAGCAGCTTGATTGGAATACTACCTACGAACTACGAGCAGTACTTC. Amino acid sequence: CASSLIGILPTNYEQYF.

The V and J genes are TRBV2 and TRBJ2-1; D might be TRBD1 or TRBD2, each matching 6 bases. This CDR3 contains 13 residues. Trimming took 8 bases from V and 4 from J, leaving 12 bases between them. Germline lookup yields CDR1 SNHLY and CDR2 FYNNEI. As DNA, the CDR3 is TGTGCCAGCTCGAAGGGGGGTTACAATGAGCAGTTCTTC. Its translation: CASSKGGYNEQFF.

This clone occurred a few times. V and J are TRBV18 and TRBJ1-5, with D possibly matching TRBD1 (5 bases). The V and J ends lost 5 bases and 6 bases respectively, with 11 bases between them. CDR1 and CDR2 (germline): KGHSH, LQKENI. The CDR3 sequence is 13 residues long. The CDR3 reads CASSGDRGQPQHF. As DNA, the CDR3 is TGTGCCAGCTCAGGAGACAGAGGTCAGCCCCAGCATTTT.

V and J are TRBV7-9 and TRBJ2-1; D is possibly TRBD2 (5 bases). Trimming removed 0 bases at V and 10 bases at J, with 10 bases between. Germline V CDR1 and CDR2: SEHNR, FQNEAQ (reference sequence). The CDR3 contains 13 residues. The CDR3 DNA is TGTGCCAGCAGCTTAGCGGGAGTGGGGGAGCAGTTCTTC. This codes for CASSLAGVGEQFF. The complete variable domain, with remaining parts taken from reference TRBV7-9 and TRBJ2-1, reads DTGVSQNPRHKITKRGQNVTFRCDPISEHNRLYWYRQTLGQGPEFLTYFQNEAQLEKSRLLSDRFSAERPKGSFSTLEIQRTEQGDSAMYLCASSLAGVGEQFFGPGTRLTVL.

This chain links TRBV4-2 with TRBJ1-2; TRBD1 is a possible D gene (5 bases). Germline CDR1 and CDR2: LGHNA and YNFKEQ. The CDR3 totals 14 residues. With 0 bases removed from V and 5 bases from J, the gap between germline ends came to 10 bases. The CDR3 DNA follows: TGTGCCAGCAGCCAAGAGACAGCTCTATATGGCTACACCTTC. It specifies CASSQETALYGYTF.

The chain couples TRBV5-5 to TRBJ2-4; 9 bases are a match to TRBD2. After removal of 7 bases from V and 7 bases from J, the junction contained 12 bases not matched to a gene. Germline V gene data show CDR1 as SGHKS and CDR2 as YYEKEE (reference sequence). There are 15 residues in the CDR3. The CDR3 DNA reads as TGTGCCAGCGAAAGAGCGGGAGGACCGGGGAACATTCAGTACTTC. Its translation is CASERAGGPGNIQYF. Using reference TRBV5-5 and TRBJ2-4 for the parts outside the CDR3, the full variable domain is DAGVTQSPTHLIKTRGQQVTLRCSPISGHKSVSWYQQVLGQGPQFIFQYYEKEERGRGNFPDRFSARQFPNYSSELNVNALLLGDSALYLCASERAGGPGNIQYFGAGTRLSVL.

The CDR3 loop is CSPGAGGEAFF. The DNA of the CDR3 is TGCAGCCCCGGAGCCGGTGGTGAAGCTTTCTTT. The chain joins TRBV20-1 to TRBJ1-1; D gene ambiguous. This CDR3 comprises 11 residues. Germline V gene lookup returns CDR1 DFQATT and CDR2 SNEGSKA (reference sequence).